Listed here are 19 T cell receptor beta chains from one sample, sequenced in a study of T cells after posttransplantation cyclophosphamide. Here immunoSEQ multiplex PCR was the method, and the copy in TCRdb shows in-frame clones only, minus some. Altogether around 66,000 clones are present, 85% to 95% being singletons, with the ten largest covering 2.5% to 3%. The sequencing input was PBMCs. These receptors were collected from a woman between 25 and 40 years old in good health and a related stem cell transplant donor.

This clone has only a few counts. The chain is built from TRBV7-2 and TRBJ1-6; 12 bases line up with TRBD1. Germline trimming cut 5 bases from V and 9 bases from J; bases unmatched to any gene: 8. This CDR3 is built from 16 residues. The germline V gene has CDR1 SGHTA and CDR2 FQGNSA. The CDR3 here is CASSPGGTGGLSPLHF. The CDR3 DNA sequence: TGTGCCAGCAGCCCCGGAGGGACAGGGGGCCTTTCACCCCTCCACTTT.

In DNA form, the CDR3 reads TGTGCCAGCAGCTTGGATTCGGGATATAACTATGGCTACACCTTC. It translates to CASSLDSGYNYGYTF. The chain links TRBV5-6 to TRBJ1-2; D remains unclear. The germline V gene has CDR1 SGHDT and CDR2 YYEEEE. The CDR3 is 15 residues long. The germline V and J ends were trimmed by 0 bases and 1 base, with 10 bases remaining between them.

V is TRBV5-1 and J is TRBJ2-3, with TRBD2 matching over 8 bases. Germline V gene lookup returns CDR1 SGHRS and CDR2 YFSETQ. J gave up 2 bases and V 1 base, and 3 bases lay outside the gene matches. This CDR3 contains 15 residues. For the CDR3, the DNA is TGCGCCAGCAGCTTGATGCGGGGGGACACAGATACGCAGTATTTT. Its protein product is CASSLMRGDTDTQYF.

The chain uses TRBV19 and TRBJ2-7; tentative D call: TRBD2 (5 bases). The CDR3 covers 13 residues. Trimming took 4 bases from V and 4 from J, leaving 11 bases between them. CDR1 LNHDA and CDR2 SQIVND come from the germline V gene (reference sequence). The CDR3 loop is CASSTKDSYEQYF. DNA for the CDR3: TGTGCCAGTAGTACCAAGGACTCATACGAGCAGTACTTC.

The rearrangement uses TRBV2 and TRBJ2-4; TRBD2 might be the D (6 bases). This CDR3 is built from 17 residues. Germline lookup yields CDR1 SNHLY and CDR2 FYNNEI. V was shortened by 0 bases and J by 3 bases, with 15 bases between the two germline ends. The CDR3 loop is CASSEASSGRIKNIQYF. In nucleotides, the CDR3 is TGTGCCAGCAGTGAAGCTAGTAGCGGCAGGATCAAAAACATTCAGTACTTC.

The chain links TRBV4-1 to TRBJ1-1; D ambiguous. Germline V gene sequence: CDR1 MGHRA, CDR2 YSYEKL. The CDR3 is made up of 16 amino acids. V lost 1 base to trimming and J lost 8 bases, with 20 bases between them. This CDR3 is CASSQVMGPGGREAFF. The CDR3 region has the DNA TGCGCCAGCAGCCAAGTCATGGGTCCCGGCGGACGGGAAGCTTTCTTT.

V and J are TRBV5-1 and TRBJ2-7; D is ambiguous. From germline, CDR1 is SGHRS and CDR2 YFSETQ. There are 13 residues in the CDR3. V dropped 2 bases and J dropped 2 bases, with 8 bases sitting between them. The CDR3 bases are TGCGCCAGCAGCTTATCAGCCACCTACGAGCAGTACTTC. As protein: CASSLSATYEQYF.

The chain carries TRBV19 and TRBJ1-5, with 12 bases that match TRBD1. After removal of 9 bases from V and 2 bases from J, the junction contained 8 bases not matched to a gene. This CDR3 spans 16 amino acids. Germline V gene lookup returns CDR1 LNHDA and CDR2 SQIVND (reference sequence). This chain's CDR3 is CASWDRGRRGNQPQHF. CDR3 coding DNA: TGTGCCAGCTGGGACAGGGGGCGGCGAGGCAATCAGCCCCAGCATTTT.

The chain uses TRBV28 and TRBJ1-1; possible D gene TRBD1, 5 bases. The ends were cut back, 1 base at V and 10 bases at J, with 19 bases in the middle. The CDR3 is made up of 15 amino acids. The germline gives CDR1 MDHEN, CDR2 SYDVKM. CDR3 residues: CASSLYRTAGGGAFF. CDR3 in DNA: TGTGCCAGCAGTTTATATAGGACGGCGGGCGGGGGAGCTTTCTTT. Complete variable domain (other parts from reference TRBV28 and TRBJ1-1): DVKVTQSSRYLVKRTGEKVFLECVQDMDHENMFWYRQDPGLGLRLIYFSYDVKMKEKGDIPEGYSVSREKKERFSLILESASTNQTSMYLCASSLYRTAGGGAFFGQGTRLTVV.

The CDR3 spells CASSGKGTGQETQYF. The CDR3 DNA reads TGTGCCAGCAGTGGGAAAGGGACTGGGCAAGAGACCCAGTACTTC. V is TRBV25-1 and J is TRBJ2-5; the D gene is possibly TRBD2 (6 bases). Germline-derived CDR1 and CDR2 are MGHDK and SYGVNS. The CDR3 is made up of 15 amino acids. V was pared by 4 bases and J by 2 bases, with 14 bases between.

This chain joins TRBV5-4 and TRBJ2-5; 8 positions agree with TRBD2. Germline V gene sequence: CDR1 SGHNT, CDR2 YYREEE (reference sequence). This CDR3 is built from 16 residues. The J segment lost 5 bases and the V segment lost 1 base, leaving 10 bases of the junction unmatched. CDR3 in DNA: TGTGCCAGCAGCTTGTCTGGGGCGGGGGGTAGGGAGACCCAGTACTTC. It encodes CASSLSGAGGRETQYF.

This chain links TRBV10-3 with TRBJ1-3; D is possibly TRBD1 (6 bases). This CDR3 spans 15 amino acids. In germline, CDR1 is ENHRY, CDR2 SYGVKD. Trimming left V 7 bases short and J 6 bases short, with 19 bases between. Here the CDR3 reads CAITEGGMVKNTIYF. Here the CDR3 DNA reads TGTGCCATCACCGAGGGGGGAATGGTAAAAAACACCATATATTTT.

V gene TRBV6-6 combines with J gene TRBJ2-7; D unresolved. In germline, CDR1 is MNHNY, CDR2 SVGAGI (reference sequence). The CDR3 sequence is 14 residues long. Trimming left V 2 bases short and J 2 bases short, with 10 bases between. The CDR3 region is CASSYRSVAYEQYF. The CDR3 DNA reads TGTGCCAGCAGTTACAGGTCCGTGGCCTACGAGCAGTACTTC.

The table lists this clone with a count of one. The CDR3 nucleotides read TGTGCCTGGAGGGGGATGAACACTGAAGCTTTCTTT. Protein: CAWRGMNTEAFF. This chain connects TRBV30 to TRBJ1-1; D is unresolved. The CDR3 is made up of 12 amino acids. The V gene lost 3 bases and the J gene lost 0 bases, with 5 bases spanning the gap. Germline-derived CDR1 and CDR2 are GTSNPN and SVGIG (reference sequence).

The chain joins TRBV5-1 to TRBJ2-4; 8 bases fit TRBD1. After removal of 6 bases from V and 1 base from J, the junction contained 6 bases not matched to a gene. In germline, CDR1 is SGHRS, CDR2 YFSETQ. This CDR3 spans 15 amino acids. In DNA, the CDR3 is TGCGCCAGCACCCCGCAGGGGGCGGCCAAAAACATTCAGTACTTC. Translating it yields CASTPQGAAKNIQYF. Filled out from reference TRBV5-1 and TRBJ2-4, the complete variable domain reads KAGVTQTPRYLIKTRGQQVTLSCSPISGHRSVSWYQQTPGQGLQFLFEYFSETQRNKGNFPGRFSGRQFSNSRSEMNVSTLELGDSALYLCASTPQGAAKNIQYFGAGTRLSVL.

The CDR3 DNA reads as TGTGCCAGCAGTGAAACGGCAGGTCAAGAGACCCAGTACTTC. Protein sequence: CASSETAGQETQYF. The chain combines TRBV6-1 with TRBJ2-5, with no clear D. The CDR3 totals 14 residues. Germline CDR1 reads MNHNS; CDR2 reads SASEGT. V dropped 2 bases and J dropped 2 bases, with 9 bases sitting between them.

The chain is built from TRBV29-1 and TRBJ1-1, with D hard to call. V shed 4 bases and J shed 2 bases, with 5 bases lying between them. The CDR3 has 11 amino acids. The germline CDR1 and CDR2 sequences are SQVTM and ANQGSEA. The CDR3 DNA reads as TGCAGCGTTGTAGGTAACACTGAAGCTTTCTTT. Amino acids: CSVVGNTEAFF.

This chain joins TRBV11-2 and TRBJ1-2; no definite D call. The germline V gene has CDR1 SGHAT and CDR2 FQNNGV. The CDR3 loop spans 13 amino acids. Trimming took off 5 bases at V and 6 bases at J, with 13 bases between the two ends. The CDR3 region is CASSRPHDNGYTF. In DNA, the CDR3 is TGTGCCAGCAGCAGGCCACACGATAATGGCTACACCTTC.

J is TRBJ2-5 and V is TRBV11-2, with D possibly matching TRBD2 (6 bases). Germline V lookup: CDR1 SGHAT, CDR2 FQNNGV. Trimming removed 5 bases at V and 4 bases at J, with 17 bases between. CDR3 length: 15 residues. The CDR3 loop is CASSRAGKPPETQYF. The CDR3, as DNA: TGTGCCAGCAGCCGGGCGGGGAAACCCCCAGAGACCCAGTACTTC.